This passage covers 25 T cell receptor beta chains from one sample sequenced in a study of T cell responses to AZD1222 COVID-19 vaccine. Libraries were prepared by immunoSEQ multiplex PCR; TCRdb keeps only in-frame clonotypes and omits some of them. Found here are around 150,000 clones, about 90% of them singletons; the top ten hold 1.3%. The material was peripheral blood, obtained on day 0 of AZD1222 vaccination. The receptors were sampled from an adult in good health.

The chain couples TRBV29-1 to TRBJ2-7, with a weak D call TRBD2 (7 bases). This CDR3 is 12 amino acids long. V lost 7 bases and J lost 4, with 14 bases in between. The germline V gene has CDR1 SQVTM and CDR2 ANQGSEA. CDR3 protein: CSAWGGGYEQYF. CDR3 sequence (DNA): TGCAGCGCCTGGGGAGGGGGTTACGAGCAGTACTTC.

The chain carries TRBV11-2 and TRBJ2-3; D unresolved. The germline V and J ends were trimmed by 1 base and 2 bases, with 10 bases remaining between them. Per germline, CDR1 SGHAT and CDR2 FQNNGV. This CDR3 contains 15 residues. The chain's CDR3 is CASSLVWASTDTQYF. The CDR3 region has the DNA TGTGCCAGCAGCTTAGTGTGGGCGTCCACAGATACGCAGTATTTT.

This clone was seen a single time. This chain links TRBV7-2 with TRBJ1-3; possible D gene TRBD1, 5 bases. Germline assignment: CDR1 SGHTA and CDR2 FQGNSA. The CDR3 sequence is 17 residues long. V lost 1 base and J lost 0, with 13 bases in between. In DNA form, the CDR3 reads TGTGCCAGCAGCTTAGTAGGGACTGCTGGCTCTGGAAACACCATATATTTT. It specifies CASSLVGTAGSGNTIYF.

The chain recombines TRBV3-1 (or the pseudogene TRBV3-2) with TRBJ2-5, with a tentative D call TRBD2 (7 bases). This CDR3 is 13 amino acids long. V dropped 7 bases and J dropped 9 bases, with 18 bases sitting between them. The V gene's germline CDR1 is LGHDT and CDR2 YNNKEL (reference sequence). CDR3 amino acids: CASTRGAGLSQYF. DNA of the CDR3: TGTGCCAGCACCCGGGGGGCAGGCCTTTCCCAGTACTTC.

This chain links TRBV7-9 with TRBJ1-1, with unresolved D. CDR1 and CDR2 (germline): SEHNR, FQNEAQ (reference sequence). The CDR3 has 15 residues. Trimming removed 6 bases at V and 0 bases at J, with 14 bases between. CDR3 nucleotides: TGTGCCAGCAGTTCGATAGGACGTTTGAACACTGAAGCTTTCTTT. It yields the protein CASSSIGRLNTEAFF.

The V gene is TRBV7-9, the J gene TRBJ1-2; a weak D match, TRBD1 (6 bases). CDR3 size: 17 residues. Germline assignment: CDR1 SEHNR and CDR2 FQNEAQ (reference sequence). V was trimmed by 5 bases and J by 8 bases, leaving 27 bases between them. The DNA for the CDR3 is TGTGCCAGCAGCCCCCTCGGCCTGTCAGGGGTGGTCATCGGCTACACCTTC. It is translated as CASSPLGLSGVVIGYTF.

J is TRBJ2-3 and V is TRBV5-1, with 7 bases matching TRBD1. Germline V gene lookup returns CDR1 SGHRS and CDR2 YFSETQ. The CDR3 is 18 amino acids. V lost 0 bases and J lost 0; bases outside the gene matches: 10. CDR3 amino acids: CASSLGQGGKTSTDTQYF. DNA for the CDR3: TGCGCCAGCAGCTTGGGACAGGGTGGAAAAACTAGCACAGATACGCAGTATTTT.

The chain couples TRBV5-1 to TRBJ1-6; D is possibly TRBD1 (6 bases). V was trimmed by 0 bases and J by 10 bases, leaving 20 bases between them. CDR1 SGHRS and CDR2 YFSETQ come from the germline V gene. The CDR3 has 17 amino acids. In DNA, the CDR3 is TGCGCCAGCAGCTTGGTTGGGGGGGCCTCCCTCGGATCACCCCTCCACTTT. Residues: CASSLVGGASLGSPLHF.

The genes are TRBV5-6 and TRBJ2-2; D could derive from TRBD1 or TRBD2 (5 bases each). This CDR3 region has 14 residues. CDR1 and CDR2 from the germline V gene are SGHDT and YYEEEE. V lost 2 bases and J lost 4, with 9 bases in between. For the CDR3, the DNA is TGTGCCAGCAGCTTCGGGACGGGCACCGGGGAGCTGTTTTTT. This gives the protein CASSFGTGTGELFF.

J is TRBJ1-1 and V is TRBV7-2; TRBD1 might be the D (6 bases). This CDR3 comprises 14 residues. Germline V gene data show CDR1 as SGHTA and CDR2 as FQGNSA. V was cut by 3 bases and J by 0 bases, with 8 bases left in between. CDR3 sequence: CASSLDRMNTEAFF. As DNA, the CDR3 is TGTGCCAGCAGCTTGGACAGAATGAACACTGAAGCTTTCTTT.

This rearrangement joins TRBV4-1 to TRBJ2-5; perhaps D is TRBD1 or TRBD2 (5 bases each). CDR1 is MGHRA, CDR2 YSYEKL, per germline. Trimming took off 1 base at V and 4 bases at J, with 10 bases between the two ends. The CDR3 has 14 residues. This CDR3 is CASSQAGPRETQYF. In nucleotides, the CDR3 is TGCGCCAGCAGCCAAGCGGGGCCAAGAGAGACCCAGTACTTC.

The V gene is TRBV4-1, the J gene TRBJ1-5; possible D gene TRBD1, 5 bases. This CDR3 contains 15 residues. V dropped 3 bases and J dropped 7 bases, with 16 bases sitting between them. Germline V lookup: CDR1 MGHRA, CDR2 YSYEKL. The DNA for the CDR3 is TGCGCCAGCAGCCACCCCGGACGGGGGAGACAGCCCCAGCATTTT. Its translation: CASSHPGRGRQPQHF.

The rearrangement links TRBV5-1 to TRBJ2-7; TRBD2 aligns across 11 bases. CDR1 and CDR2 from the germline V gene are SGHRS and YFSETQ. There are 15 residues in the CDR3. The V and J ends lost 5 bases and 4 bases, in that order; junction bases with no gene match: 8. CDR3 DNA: TGCGCCAGCAGGCTTAGCGGGGGGGTCTGGTACGAGCAGTACTTC. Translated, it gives CASRLSGGVWYEQYF.

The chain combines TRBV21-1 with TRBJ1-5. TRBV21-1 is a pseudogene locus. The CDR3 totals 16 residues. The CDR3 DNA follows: TGTGCCAGCGGGCCTTGGGGGGGTATAGGCAATCAGCCCCAGCATTTT. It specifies CASGPWGGIGNQPQHF.

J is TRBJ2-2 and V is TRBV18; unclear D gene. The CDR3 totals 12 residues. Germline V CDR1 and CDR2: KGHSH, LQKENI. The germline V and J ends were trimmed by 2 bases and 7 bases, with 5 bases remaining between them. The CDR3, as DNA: TGTGCCAGCTCACCATCCCTCGGGGAGCTGTTTTTT. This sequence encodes CASSPSLGELFF. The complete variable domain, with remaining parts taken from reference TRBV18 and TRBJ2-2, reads NAGVMQNPRHLVRRRGQEARLRCSPMKGHSHVYWYRQLPEEGLKFMVYLQKENIIDESGMPKERFSAEFPKEGPSILRIQQVVRGDSAAYFCASSPSLGELFFGEGSRLTVL.

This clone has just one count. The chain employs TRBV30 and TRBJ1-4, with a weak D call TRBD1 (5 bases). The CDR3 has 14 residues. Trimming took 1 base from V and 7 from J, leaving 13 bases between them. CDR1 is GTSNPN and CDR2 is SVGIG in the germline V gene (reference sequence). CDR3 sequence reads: CAWSAGPGGEKLFF. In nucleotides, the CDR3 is TGTGCCTGGAGTGCAGGACCCGGGGGTGAAAAACTGTTTTTT.

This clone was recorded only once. CDR3 coding DNA: TGCGCCAGCAGCCTCCGGGACAGGGGGTCAGGGGCCAACGTCCTGACTTTC. Its protein product is CASSLRDRGSGANVLTF. J is TRBJ2-6 and V is TRBV5-1; 11 nucleotides match TRBD1. Germline V gene lookup returns CDR1 SGHRS and CDR2 YFSETQ. This CDR3 spans 17 amino acids. The trim removed 4 bases at V and 4 bases at J, leaving 7 bases unmatched.

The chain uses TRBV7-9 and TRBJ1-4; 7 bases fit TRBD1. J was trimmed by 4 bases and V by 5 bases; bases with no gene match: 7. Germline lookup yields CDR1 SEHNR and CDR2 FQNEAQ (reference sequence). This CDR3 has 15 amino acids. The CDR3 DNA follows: TGTGCCAGCAGCCCCACGGGACAGTTTAATGAAAAACTGTTTTTT. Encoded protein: CASSPTGQFNEKLFF.

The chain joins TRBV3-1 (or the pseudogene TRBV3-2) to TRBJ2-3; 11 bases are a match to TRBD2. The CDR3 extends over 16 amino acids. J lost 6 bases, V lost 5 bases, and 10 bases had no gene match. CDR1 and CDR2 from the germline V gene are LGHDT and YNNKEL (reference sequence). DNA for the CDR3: TGTGCCAGCAGCTCGTCGACTAGCGGGACGGGGGATACGCAGTATTTT. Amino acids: CASSSSTSGTGDTQYF.

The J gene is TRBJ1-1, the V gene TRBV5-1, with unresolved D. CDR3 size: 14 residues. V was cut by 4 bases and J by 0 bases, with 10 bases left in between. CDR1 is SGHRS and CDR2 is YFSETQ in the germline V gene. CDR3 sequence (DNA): TGCGCCAGCAGCACCGGACCGGTGAACACTGAAGCTTTCTTT. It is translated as CASSTGPVNTEAFF.

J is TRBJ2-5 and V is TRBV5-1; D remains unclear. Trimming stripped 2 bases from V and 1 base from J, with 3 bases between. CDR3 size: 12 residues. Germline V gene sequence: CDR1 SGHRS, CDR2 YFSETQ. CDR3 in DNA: TGCGCCAGCAGCTTCCCCCAAGAGACCCAGTACTTC. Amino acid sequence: CASSFPQETQYF.

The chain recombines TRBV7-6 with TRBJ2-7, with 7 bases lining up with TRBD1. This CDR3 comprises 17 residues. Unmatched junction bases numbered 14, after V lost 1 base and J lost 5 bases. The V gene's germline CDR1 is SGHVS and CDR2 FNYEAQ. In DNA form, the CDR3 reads TGTGCCAGCAGCTTAGTGGTAGGGGTGCACAGGGGTAACGAGCAGTACTTC. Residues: CASSLVVGVHRGNEQYF. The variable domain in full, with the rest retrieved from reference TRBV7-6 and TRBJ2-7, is GAGVSQSPRYKVTKRGQDVALRCDPISGHVSLYWYRQALGQGPEFLTYFNYEAQQDKSGLPNDRFSAERPEGSISTLTIQRTEQRDSAMYRCASSLVVGVHRGNEQYFGPGTRLTVT.

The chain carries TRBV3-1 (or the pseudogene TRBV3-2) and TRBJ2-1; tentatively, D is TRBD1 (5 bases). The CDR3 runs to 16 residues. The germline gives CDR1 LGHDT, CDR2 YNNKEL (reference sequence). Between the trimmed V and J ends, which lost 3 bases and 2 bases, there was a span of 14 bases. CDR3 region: CASSQTGRVPYNEQFF. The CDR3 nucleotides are TGTGCCAGCAGCCAGACGGGCAGGGTTCCCTACAATGAGCAGTTCTTC.

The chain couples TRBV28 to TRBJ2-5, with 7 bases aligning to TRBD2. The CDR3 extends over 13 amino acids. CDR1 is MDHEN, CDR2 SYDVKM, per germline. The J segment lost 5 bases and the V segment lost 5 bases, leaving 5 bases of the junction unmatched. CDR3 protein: CASSPEAGETQYF. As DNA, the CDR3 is TGTGCCAGCAGTCCGGAAGCGGGGGAGACCCAGTACTTC.

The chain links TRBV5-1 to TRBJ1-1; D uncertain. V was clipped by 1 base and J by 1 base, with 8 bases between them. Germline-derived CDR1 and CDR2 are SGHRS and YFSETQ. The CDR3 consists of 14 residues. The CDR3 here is CASSLLSRNTEAFF. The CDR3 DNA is TGCGCCAGCAGCTTGTTATCCAGGAACACTGAAGCTTTCTTT.